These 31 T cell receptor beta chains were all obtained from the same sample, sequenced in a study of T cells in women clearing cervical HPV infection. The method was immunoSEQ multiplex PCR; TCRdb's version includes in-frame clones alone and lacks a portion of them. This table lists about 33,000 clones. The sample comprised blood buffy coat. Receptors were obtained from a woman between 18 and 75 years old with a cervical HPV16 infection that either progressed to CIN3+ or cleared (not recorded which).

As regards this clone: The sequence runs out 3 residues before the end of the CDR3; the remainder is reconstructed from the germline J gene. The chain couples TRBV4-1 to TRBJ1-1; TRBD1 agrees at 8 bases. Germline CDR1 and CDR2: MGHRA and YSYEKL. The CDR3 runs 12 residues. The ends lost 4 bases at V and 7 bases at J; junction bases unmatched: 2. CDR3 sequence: CASSPGGNEAFF. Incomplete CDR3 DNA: TGCGCCAGCAGCCCAGGGGGCAATGAA.

CDR3 loop: CASEAEASGTDTQYF. The covered CDR3 bases are TGTGCCAGCGAGGCTGAGGCCTCGGGTACAGATACG. The rearrangement joins TRBV7-6 to TRBJ2-3; D ambiguous. From the germline J gene comes the end of the CDR3, since the read stops 3 residues before it. V lost 8 bases and J lost 3, with 18 bases in between. Germline-derived CDR1 and CDR2 are SGHVS and FNYEAQ. This CDR3 spans 15 amino acids.

The part of the CDR3 DNA that was read is TGCAGTGTCCGACAGGGCTACGAG. Translating gives CSVRQGYE. The whole CDR3 protein reads CSVRQGYEQYF. V is TRBV20-1 and J is TRBJ2-7; 7 bases map to TRBD1. The DNA ends 3 residues before the CDR3 does, and the rest of the CDR3 is filled in from the germline J gene. Germline V gene lookup returns CDR1 DFQATT and CDR2 SNEGSKA (reference sequence). CDR3 size: 11 residues. The V segment lost 7 bases and the J segment 3 bases; nucleotides outside the gene matches: 3.

CDR3 DNA, as far as it was read: TGTGCCATCAGTTCCTCGGGTAGCGGGAGCGGTGAGACG. This codes for CAISSSGSGSGET. The complete CDR3 protein is CAISSSGSGSGETQYF. The V and J genes are TRBV10-3 and TRBJ2-3; 9 nucleotides match TRBD2. The read gets to within 3 residues of the CDR3 end, and the germline J gene fills in the rest. Germline V lookup: CDR1 ENHRY, CDR2 SYGVKD. The CDR3 loop spans 16 amino acids.

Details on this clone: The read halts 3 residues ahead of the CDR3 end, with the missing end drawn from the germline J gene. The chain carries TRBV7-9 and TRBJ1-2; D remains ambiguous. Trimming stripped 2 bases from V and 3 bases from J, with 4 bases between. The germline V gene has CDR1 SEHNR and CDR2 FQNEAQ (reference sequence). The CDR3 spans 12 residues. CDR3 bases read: TGTGCCAGCAGCTTAACAGACTATGGC. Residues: CASSLTDYG. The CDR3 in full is CASSLTDYGYTF.

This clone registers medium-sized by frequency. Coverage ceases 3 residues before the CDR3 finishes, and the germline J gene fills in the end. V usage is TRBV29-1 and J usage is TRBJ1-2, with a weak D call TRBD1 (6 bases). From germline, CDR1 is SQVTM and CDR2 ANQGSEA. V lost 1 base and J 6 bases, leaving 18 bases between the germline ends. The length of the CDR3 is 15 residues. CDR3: CSVEGGQLSGHGYTF. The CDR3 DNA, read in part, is TGCAGCGTTGAAGGTGGACAGCTTTCGGGCCATGGC.

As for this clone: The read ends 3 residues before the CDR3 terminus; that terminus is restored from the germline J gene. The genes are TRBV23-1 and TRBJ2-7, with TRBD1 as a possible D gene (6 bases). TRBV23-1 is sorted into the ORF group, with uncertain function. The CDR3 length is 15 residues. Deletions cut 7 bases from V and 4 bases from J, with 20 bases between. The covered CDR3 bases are TGCGCCAGCAACCTTCCCGGGACACCAAAATACGAG. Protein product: CASNLPGTPKYE. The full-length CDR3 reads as CASNLPGTPKYEQYF.

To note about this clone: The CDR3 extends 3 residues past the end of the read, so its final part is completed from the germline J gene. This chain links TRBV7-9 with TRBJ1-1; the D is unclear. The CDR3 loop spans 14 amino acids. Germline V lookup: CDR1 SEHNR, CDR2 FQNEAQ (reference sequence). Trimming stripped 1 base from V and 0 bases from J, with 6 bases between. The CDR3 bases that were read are TGTGCCAGCAGCTTAGTACAGATGAACACTGAA. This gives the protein CASSLVQMNTE. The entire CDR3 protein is CASSLVQMNTEAFF.

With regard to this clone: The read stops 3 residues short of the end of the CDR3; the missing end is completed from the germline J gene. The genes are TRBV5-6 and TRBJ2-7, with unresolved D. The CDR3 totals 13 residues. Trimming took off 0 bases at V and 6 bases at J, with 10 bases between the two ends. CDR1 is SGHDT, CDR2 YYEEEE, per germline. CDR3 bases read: TGTGCCAGCAGCTTGGGGCCCCCTGGCGAG. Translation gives CASSLGPPGE. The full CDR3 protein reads CASSLGPPGEQYF.

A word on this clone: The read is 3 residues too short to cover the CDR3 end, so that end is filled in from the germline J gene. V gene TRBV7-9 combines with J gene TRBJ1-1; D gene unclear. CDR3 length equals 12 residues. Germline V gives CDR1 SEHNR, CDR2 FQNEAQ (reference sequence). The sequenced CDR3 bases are TGTGCCAGCAGCTTAGAACTACTCGAA. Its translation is CASSLELLE. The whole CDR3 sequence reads CASSLELLEAFF. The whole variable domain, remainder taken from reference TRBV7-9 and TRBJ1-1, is DTGVSQNPRHKITKRGQNVTFRCDPISEHNRLYWYRQTLGQGPEFLTYFQNEAQLEKSRLLSDRFSAERPKGSFSTLEIQRTEQGDSAMYLCASSLELLEAFFGQGTRLTVV.

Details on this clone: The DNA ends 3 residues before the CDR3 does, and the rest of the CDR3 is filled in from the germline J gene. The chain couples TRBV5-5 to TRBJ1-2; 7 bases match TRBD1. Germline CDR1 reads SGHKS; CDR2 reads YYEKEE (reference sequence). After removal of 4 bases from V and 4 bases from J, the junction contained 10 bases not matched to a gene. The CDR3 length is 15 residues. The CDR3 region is CASSRGPGDSYGYTF. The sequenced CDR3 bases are TGTGCCAGCAGCCGAGGTCCAGGGGACAGCTATGGC.

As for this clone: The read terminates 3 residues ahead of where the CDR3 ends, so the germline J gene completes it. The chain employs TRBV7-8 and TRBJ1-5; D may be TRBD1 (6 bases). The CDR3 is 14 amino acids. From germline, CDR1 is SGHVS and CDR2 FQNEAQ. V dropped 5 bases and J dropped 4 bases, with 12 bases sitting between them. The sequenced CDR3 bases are TGTGCCAGCAGCGCAGGGGAAGGGAATCAGCCC. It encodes CASSAGEGNQP. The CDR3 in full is CASSAGEGNQPQHF.

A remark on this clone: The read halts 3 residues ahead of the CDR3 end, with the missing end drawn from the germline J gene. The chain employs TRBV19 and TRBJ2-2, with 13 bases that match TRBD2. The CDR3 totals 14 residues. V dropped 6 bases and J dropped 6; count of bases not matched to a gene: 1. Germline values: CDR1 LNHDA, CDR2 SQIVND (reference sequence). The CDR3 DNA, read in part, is TGTGCCAGTAGCACTAGCGGGGGGGCCGGGGAG. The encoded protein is CASSTSGGAGE. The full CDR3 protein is CASSTSGGAGELFF.

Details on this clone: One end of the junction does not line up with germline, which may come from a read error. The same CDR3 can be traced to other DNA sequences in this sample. The CDR3 protein is CASTPGRGVSGNTIYF. The CDR3 DNA, read in part, is TGTGCCAGTACCCCTGGGAGAGGGGTCTCTGGAAACACG. The J gene is TRBJ1-3, the V gene TRBV19, with D tentatively TRBD1 (5 bases). The read ends 3 residues before the CDR3 terminus; that terminus is restored from the germline J gene. The germline V gene has CDR1 LNHDA and CDR2 SQIVND (reference sequence). This CDR3 region has 16 residues.

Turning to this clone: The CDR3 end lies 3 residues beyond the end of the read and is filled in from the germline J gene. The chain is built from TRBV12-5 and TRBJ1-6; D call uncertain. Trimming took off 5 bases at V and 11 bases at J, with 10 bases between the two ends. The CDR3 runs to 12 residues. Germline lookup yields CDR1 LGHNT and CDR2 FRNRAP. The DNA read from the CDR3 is TGTGCTAGTGGTCCTTTTGAGGCACCC. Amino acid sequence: CASGPFEAP. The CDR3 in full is CASGPFEAPLHF.

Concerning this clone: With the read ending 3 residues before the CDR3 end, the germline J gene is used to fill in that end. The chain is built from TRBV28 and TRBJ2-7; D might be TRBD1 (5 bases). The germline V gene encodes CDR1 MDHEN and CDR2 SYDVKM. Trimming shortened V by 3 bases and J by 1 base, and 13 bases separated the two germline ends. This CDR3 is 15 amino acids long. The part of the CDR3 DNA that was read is TGTGCCAGCAGTTTTAACCCGGACAATTCCTACGAG. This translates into CASSFNPDNSYE. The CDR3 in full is CASSFNPDNSYEQYF.

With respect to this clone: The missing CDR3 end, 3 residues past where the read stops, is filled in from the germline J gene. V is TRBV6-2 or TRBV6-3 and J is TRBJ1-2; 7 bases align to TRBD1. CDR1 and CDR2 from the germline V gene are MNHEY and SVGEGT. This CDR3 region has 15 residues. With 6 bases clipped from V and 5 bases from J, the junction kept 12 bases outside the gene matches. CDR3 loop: CASRPPDRDHYGYTF. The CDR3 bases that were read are TGTGCCAGCAGACCCCCAGACAGGGACCATTATGGC.

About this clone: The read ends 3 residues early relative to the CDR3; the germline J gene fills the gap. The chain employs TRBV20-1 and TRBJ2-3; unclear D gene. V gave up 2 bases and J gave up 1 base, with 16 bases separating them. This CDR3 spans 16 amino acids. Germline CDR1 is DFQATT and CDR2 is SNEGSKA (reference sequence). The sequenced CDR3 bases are TGCAGTGCTAGAACGACAATTATTGGGCGCACAGATACG. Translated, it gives CSARTTIIGRTDT. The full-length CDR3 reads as CSARTTIIGRTDTQYF.

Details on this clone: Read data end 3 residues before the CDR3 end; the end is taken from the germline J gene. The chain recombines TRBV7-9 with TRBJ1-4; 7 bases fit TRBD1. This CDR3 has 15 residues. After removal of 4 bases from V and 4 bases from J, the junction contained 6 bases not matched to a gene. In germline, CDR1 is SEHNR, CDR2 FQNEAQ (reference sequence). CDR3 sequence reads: CASSSPQGFNEKLFF. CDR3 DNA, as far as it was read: TGTGCCAGCAGCTCGCCACAGGGGTTTAATGAAAAA.

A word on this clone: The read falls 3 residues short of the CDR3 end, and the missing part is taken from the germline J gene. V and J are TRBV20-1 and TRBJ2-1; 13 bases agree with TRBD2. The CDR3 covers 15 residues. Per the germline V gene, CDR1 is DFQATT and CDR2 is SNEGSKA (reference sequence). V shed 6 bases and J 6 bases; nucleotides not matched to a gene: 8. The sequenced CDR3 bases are TGCAGTGCAACACCCGGGACTAGCGGGACCAATGAG. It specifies CSATPGTSGTNE. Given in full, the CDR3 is CSATPGTSGTNEQFF.

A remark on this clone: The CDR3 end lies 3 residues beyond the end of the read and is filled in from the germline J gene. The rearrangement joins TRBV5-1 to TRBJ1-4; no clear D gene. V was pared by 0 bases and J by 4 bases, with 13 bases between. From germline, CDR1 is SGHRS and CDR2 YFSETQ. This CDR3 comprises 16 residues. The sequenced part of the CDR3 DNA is TGCGCCAGCAGCTTGGAGGGCAGAGCCGTTAATGAAAAA. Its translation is CASSLEGRAVNEK. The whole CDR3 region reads CASSLEGRAVNEKLFF.

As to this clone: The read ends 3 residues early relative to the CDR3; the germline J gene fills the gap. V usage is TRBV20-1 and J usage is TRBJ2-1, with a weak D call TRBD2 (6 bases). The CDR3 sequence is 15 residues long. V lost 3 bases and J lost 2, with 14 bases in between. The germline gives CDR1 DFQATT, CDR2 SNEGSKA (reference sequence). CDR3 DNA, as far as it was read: TGCAGTGCTAGGATACGGGGAGGAGCCTACAATGAG. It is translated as CSARIRGGAYNE. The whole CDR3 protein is CSARIRGGAYNEQFF.

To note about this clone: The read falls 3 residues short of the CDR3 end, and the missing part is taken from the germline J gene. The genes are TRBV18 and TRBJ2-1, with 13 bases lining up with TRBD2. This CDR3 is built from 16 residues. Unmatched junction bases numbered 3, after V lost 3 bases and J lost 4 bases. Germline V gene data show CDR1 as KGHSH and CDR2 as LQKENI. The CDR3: CASSPRTSGGYNEQFF. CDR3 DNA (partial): TGTGCCAGCTCACCGCGGACTAGCGGGGGATACAATGAG.

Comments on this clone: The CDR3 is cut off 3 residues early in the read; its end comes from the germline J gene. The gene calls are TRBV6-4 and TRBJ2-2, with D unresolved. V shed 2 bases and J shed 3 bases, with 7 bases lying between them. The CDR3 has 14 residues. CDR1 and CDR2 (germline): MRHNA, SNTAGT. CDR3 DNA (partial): TGTGCCAGCAGTGACGAGGCTTACACCGGGGAG. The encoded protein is CASSDEAYTGE. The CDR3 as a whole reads CASSDEAYTGELFF.

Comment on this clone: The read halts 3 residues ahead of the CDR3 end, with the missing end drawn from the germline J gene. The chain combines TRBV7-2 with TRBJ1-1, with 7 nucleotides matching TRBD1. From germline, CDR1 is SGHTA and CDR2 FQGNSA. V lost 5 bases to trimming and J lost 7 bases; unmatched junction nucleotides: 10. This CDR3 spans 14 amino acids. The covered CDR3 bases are TGTGCCAGCAGCCGATCCGGGACAGCTATTGAA. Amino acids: CASSRSGTAIE. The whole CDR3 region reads CASSRSGTAIEAFF.

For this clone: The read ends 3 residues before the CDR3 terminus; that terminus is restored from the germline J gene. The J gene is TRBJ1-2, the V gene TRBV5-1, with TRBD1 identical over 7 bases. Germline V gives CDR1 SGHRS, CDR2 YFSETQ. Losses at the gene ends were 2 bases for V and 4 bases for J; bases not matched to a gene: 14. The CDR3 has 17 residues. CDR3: CASSLGAYRGRIYGYTF. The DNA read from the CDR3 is TGCGCCAGCAGCTTAGGGGCATACAGGGGTCGTATCTATGGC.

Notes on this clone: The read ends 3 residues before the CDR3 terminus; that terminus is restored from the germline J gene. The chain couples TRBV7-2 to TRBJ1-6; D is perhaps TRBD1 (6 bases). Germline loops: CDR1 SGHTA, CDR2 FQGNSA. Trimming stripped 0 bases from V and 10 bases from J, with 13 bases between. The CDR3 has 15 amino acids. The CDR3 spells CASSLAAGAESPLHF. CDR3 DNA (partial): TGTGCCAGCAGCTTAGCTGCGGGGGCAGAATCACCC.

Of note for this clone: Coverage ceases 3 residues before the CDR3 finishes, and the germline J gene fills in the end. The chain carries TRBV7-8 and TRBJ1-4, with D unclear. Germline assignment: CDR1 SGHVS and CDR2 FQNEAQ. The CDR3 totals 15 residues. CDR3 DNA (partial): TGTGCCAGCAGCTTAGCGTTCGGGGTCAATTCACCA. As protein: CASSLAFGVNSP. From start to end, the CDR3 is CASSLAFGVNSPLFF.

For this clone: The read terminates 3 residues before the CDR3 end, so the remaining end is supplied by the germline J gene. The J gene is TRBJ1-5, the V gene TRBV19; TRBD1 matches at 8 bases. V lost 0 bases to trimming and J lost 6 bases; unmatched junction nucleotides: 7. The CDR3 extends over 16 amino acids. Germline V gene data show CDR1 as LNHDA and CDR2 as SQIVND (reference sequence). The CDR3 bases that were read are TGTGCCAGTAGTATAGACGGTCGGACAGGGCCTCAGCCC. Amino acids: CASSIDGRTGPQP. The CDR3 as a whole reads CASSIDGRTGPQPQHF.

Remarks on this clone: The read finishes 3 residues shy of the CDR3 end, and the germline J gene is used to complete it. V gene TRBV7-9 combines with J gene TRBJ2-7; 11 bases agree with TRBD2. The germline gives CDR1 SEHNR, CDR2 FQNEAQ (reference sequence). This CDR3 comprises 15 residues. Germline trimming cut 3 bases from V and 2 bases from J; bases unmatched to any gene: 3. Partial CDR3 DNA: TGTGCCAGCAGCTTTAGCGGGGGGGCCACCTACGAG. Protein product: CASSFSGGATYE. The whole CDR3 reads CASSFSGGATYEQYF.

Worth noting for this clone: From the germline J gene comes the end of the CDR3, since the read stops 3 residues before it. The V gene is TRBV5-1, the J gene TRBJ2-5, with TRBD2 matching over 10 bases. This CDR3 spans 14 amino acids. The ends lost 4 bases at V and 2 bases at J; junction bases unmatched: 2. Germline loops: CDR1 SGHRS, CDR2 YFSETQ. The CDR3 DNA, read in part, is TGCGCCAGCAGCATAGCGGGGGGACAAGAGACC. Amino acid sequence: CASSIAGGQET. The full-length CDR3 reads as CASSIAGGQETQYF.